The 9 T cell receptor beta chains in this list originate from one sample, sequenced in a study of shared clonotypes between healthy human individuals. TCRdb's table, derived via immunoSEQ multiplex PCR, lists solely in-frame clones and lacks some. The sample consists of around 1.9 million clones, 85% to 95% of them appearing once. The naive CD8 fraction comprised CD45RO-negative cells positively selected for CCR7 and excluded terminally differentiated effector memory CD45RA+ cells. Sequenced: naive CD8+ T cells from PBMCs. These TCRs come from a man between 18 and 35 years old in good health. Some clones in this sample may be carry-over from other donors' samples.

The chain combines TRBV2 with TRBJ1-1; 7 bases align to TRBD1. Trimming removed 2 bases from V and 0 bases from J; junction bases left unmatched: 3. Germline CDR1 SNHLY, CDR2 FYNNEI. The CDR3 is made up of 15 amino acids. CDR3 in amino acids: CASSETGAVNTEAFF. In DNA, the CDR3 is TGTGCCAGCAGTGAAACAGGGGCGGTGAACACTGAAGCTTTCTTT. The full variable domain, completed using reference TRBV2 and TRBJ1-1, is EPEVTQTPSHQVTQMGQEVILRCVPISNHLYFYWYRQILGQKVEFLVSFYNNEISEKSEIFDDQFSVERPDGSNFTLKIRSTKLEDSAMYFCASSETGAVNTEAFFGQGTRLTVV.

This clone has only a few counts. The chain's CDR3 is CATSRGHQPQHF. The CDR3 DNA sequence: TGTGCCACCAGCAGGGGACATCAGCCCCAGCATTTT. The chain couples TRBV15 to TRBJ1-5; possibly TRBD1 for D (5 bases). Germline V lookup: CDR1 LNHNV, CDR2 YYDKDF (reference sequence). The ends were cut back, 3 bases at V and 5 bases at J, with 5 bases in the middle. This CDR3 is 12 amino acids long.

As for this clone: Other DNA sequences in this sample translate to the same CDR3. The chain recombines TRBV27 with TRBJ1-1; 10 bases are a match to TRBD1. V shed 3 bases and J 5 bases; nucleotides not matched to a gene: 6. The CDR3 is 15 residues long. Per germline, CDR1 MNHEY and CDR2 SMNVEV (reference sequence). CDR3 nucleotide sequence: TGTGCCAGCAGTTTGCGACAGGGGGCGGGAACTGAAGCTTTCTTT. Translating gives CASSLRQGAGTEAFF.

The V gene is TRBV11-2, the J gene TRBJ2-3; maybe TRBD2 (7 bases). The ends were cut back, 2 bases at V and 4 bases at J, with 16 bases in the middle. Germline V gives CDR1 SGHAT, CDR2 FQNNGV. The CDR3 has 16 amino acids. The CDR3 coding sequence is TGTGCCAGCAGCTTACGGGGGGCGCGTGGTGCAGATACGCAGTATTTT. This codes for CASSLRGARGADTQYF.

This sequence joins TRBV6-5 and TRBJ2-6; the D is unclear. V was clipped by 4 bases and J by 0 bases, with 10 bases between them. Looked up from germline, CDR1 is MNHEY and CDR2 is SVGAGI. CDR3 length equals 16 residues. CDR3 protein: CASSSVHPSGANVLTF. The DNA for the CDR3 is TGTGCCAGCAGTTCCGTACACCCCTCTGGGGCCAACGTCCTGACTTTC.

The chain links TRBV27 to TRBJ2-7; D may correspond to TRBD1 or TRBD2 (5 bases each). There are 14 residues in the CDR3. Germline values: CDR1 MNHEY, CDR2 SMNVEV (reference sequence). V lost 6 bases, J lost 13 bases, and 25 bases lay in between. Here the CDR3 reads CASRTYDRDQQPYF. The CDR3 DNA reads TGTGCCAGCAGGACTTACGACCGGGACCAACAGCCTTACTTC.

The chain links TRBV7-9 to TRBJ2-3, with D unresolved. This CDR3 contains 12 residues. CDR1 is SEHNR and CDR2 is FQNEAQ in the germline V gene (reference sequence). V was clipped by 8 bases and J by 1 base, with 7 bases between them. The CDR3: CASGQGTDTQYF. The CDR3 region has the DNA TGTGCCAGCGGTCAGGGCACAGATACGCAGTATTTT.

This clone was picked up one time. The CDR3 DNA is TGCGCCAGCAGCCAAGACGAGAGGAGAACCGCGAACACCGGGGAGCTGTTTTTT. Its translation is CASSQDERRTANTGELFF. The rearrangement links TRBV4-1 to TRBJ2-2, with no clear D. Per the germline V gene, CDR1 is MGHRA and CDR2 is YSYEKL. Trimming stripped 0 bases from V and 0 bases from J, with 14 bases between. This CDR3 has 18 residues.

V and J are TRBV5-1 and TRBJ2-7; maybe TRBD2 (5 bases). The germline V gene has CDR1 SGHRS and CDR2 YFSETQ. The CDR3 length is 11 residues. The ends were cut back, 5 bases at V and 5 bases at J, with 8 bases in the middle. The CDR3 region has the DNA TGCGCCAGCAGACTAGTGGACGAGCAGTACTTC. Translating gives CASRLVDEQYF. The full variable domain, with the rest looked up from reference TRBV5-1 and TRBJ2-7, is KAGVTQTPRYLIKTRGQQVTLSCSPISGHRSVSWYQQTPGQGLQFLFEYFSETQRNKGNFPGRFSGRQFSNSRSEMNVSTLELGDSALYLCASRLVDEQYFGPGTRLTVT.